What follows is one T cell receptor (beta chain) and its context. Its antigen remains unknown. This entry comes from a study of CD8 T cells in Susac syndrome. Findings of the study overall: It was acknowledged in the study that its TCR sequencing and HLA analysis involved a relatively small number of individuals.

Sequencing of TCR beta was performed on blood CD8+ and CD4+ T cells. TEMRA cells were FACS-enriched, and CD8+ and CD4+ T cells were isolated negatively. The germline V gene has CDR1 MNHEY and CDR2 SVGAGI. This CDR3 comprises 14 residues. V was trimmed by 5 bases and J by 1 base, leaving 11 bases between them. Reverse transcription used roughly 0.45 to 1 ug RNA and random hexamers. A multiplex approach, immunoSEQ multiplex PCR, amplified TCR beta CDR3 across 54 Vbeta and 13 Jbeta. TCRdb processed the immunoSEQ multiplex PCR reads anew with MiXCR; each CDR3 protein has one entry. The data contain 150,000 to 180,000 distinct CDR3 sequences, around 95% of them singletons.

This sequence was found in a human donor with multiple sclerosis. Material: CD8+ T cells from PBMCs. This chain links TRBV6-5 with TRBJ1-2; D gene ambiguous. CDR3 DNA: TGTGCCAGCAGTGAAGGACTGAGTAACTATGGCTACACCTTC. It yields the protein CASSEGLSNYGYTF.